The subject of this entry is one TCR beta chain. After removal of 3 bases from V and 8 bases from J, the junction contained 5 bases not matched to a gene. The germline V gene has CDR1 LNHNV and CDR2 YYDKDF (reference sequence). The CDR3 extends over 14 amino acids. Sequenced by immunoSEQ multiplex PCR; TCRdb stores in-frame clones only, minus some. The sample carries tens of thousands of clones, 95% to 97% recorded once. This sample stems from a study of siplizumab effects on memory and regulatory T cells. Sequenced material: naive CD4+ T cells sorted from blood. The sequence was collected from a human donor in good health. The chain couples TRBV15 to TRBJ2-1; 9 bases map to TRBD2. The CDR3 reads CATSRSSGIDEQFF. CDR3 DNA: TGTGCCACCAGCAGGTCTAGCGGGATCGATGAGCAGTTCTTC.